Following are 25 T cell receptor beta chains from one sample sequenced in a study of cytotoxic CD8 clonotypes in ibrutinib-treated CLL. The method was immunoSEQ multiplex PCR; TCRdb's version includes in-frame clones alone and lacks a portion of them. The top ten clones hold roughly an eighth of a sample with 150,000 to 250,000 clones, around 70% of them seen once. Sample: PBMCs, taken after 24 months of ibrutinib treatment. These receptors all stem from a human donor with chronic lymphocytic leukemia.

The gene calls are TRBV5-1 and TRBJ2-5; TRBD1 might be the D (6 bases). CDR1 is SGHRS and CDR2 is YFSETQ in the germline V gene. CDR3 length: 13 residues. Deletions cut 7 bases from V and 5 bases from J, with 15 bases between. The CDR3 DNA reads TGCGCCAGCGGAGCGGTCGGACAGGAGACCCAGTACTTC. This gives the protein CASGAVGQETQYF.

The genes are TRBV19 and TRBJ1-2; D is ambiguous. Germline V gene data show CDR1 as LNHDA and CDR2 as SQIVND (reference sequence). This CDR3 spans 14 amino acids. V dropped 8 bases and J dropped 2 bases, with 15 bases sitting between them. CDR3 nucleotides: TGTGCCAGTTGGACCGGACGGCTCAACTATGGCTACACCTTC. It translates to CASWTGRLNYGYTF.

The chain uses TRBV7-2 and TRBJ2-7; no definite D call. Germline V lookup: CDR1 SGHTA, CDR2 FQGNSA. The CDR3 has 14 residues. V was pared by 1 base and J by 2 bases, with 9 bases between. CDR3 region: CASSLVYGAYEQYF. CDR3 DNA: TGTGCCAGCAGCTTAGTCTATGGGGCCTACGAGCAGTACTTC.

The V gene is TRBV7-3, the J gene TRBJ2-3, with a tentative D call TRBD1 (6 bases). CDR1 and CDR2 (germline): SGHTA, FQGTGA. V was clipped by 1 base and J by 2 bases, with 22 bases between them. This CDR3 has 19 residues. CDR3 DNA: TGTGCCAGCAGCTTAAGGAGTGGGGAAGTCGACAGGAACACAGATACGCAGTATTTT. Its translation is CASSLRSGEVDRNTDTQYF.

J is TRBJ2-1 and V is TRBV7-2, with no clear D. V gave up 2 bases and J gave up 4 bases, with 9 bases separating them. This CDR3 contains 14 residues. Germline V gene lookup returns CDR1 SGHTA and CDR2 FQGNSA. In nucleotides, the CDR3 is TGTGCCAGCAGCTTATTGGTTGCATACAATGAGCAGTTCTTC. It codes for CASSLLVAYNEQFF.

The chain recombines TRBV9 with TRBJ2-1; the match to TRBD2 covers 7 bases. CDR3 length: 16 amino acids. Trimming removed 0 bases from V and 4 bases from J; junction bases left unmatched: 7. Germline assignment: CDR1 SGDLS and CDR2 YYNGEE. The CDR3 region is CASSVDLAGDYNEQFF. DNA of the CDR3: TGTGCCAGCAGCGTAGATTTGGCGGGAGATTACAATGAGCAGTTCTTC. Full variable domain (outside the CDR3, taken from reference TRBV9 and TRBJ2-1): DSGVTQTPKHLITATGQRVTLRCSPRSGDLSVYWYQQSLDQGLQFLIQYYNGEERAKGNILERFSAQQFPDLHSELNLSSLELGDSALYFCASSVDLAGDYNEQFFGPGTRLTVL.

The chain carries TRBV12-2 and TRBJ2-1; the table calls TRBD2, which could not be checked here. TRBV12-2 is listed as a pseudogene. The CDR3 consists of 14 residues. CDR3 loop: CASRSLARYNEQFF. In DNA form, the CDR3 reads TGTGCAAGTCGGAGTCTAGCGAGGTACAATGAGCAGTTCTTC.

For the CDR3, the DNA is TGTGCCAGCAGCCTCGTGTCAGCCCCAACTAATGAAAAACTGTTTTTT. Translation gives CASSLVSAPTNEKLFF. The V gene is TRBV4-2, the J gene TRBJ1-4; D not certain. The length of the CDR3 is 16 residues. The V end lost 4 bases, the J end lost 0 bases, and 12 bases lay between the germline ends. Germline CDR1 and CDR2: LGHNA and YNFKEQ.

The chain links TRBV7-9 to TRBJ2-1; D gene ambiguous. The length of the CDR3 is 13 residues. V was pared by 1 base and J by 4 bases, with 5 bases between. Germline lookup yields CDR1 SEHNR and CDR2 FQNEAQ (reference sequence). CDR3 loop: CASSLDSYNEQFF. DNA for the CDR3: TGTGCCAGCAGCTTAGATTCGTACAATGAGCAGTTCTTC.

This chain uses TRBV2 with TRBJ2-1; no clear D gene. Germline CDR1 and CDR2: SNHLY and FYNNEI. The CDR3 runs to 17 residues. Trimming cost V 6 bases and J 4 bases, with 22 bases left between them. This CDR3 is CASSRRVQVLLYNEQFF. The CDR3 DNA follows: TGTGCCAGCAGCCGTCGAGTTCAGGTTTTGCTGTACAATGAGCAGTTCTTC.

The rearrangement joins TRBV5-1 to TRBJ2-3, with 13 bases that match TRBD2. Trimming took 2 bases from V and 6 from J; bases not matched to a gene: 3. Germline V CDR1 and CDR2: SGHRS, YFSETQ. The CDR3 runs 15 residues. DNA of the CDR3: TGCGCCAGCAGCTTTGGGACTAGCGGGGAGGATACGCAGTATTTT. Its protein product is CASSFGTSGEDTQYF.

The chain is built from TRBV11-3 and TRBJ2-2, with no clear D. The CDR3 loop spans 16 amino acids. CDR1 is SGHNT, CDR2 YENEEA, per germline. Trimming took 3 bases from V and 0 from J, leaving 11 bases between them. The chain's CDR3 is CASSFTETANTGELFF. Written as DNA, the CDR3 is TGTGCCAGCAGCTTTACGGAAACCGCGAACACCGGGGAGCTGTTTTTT.

The chain combines TRBV30 with TRBJ2-2, with D unclear. Germline-derived CDR1 and CDR2 are GTSNPN and SVGIG (reference sequence). The CDR3 totals 15 residues. Trimming left V 5 bases short and J 6 bases short, with 19 bases between. The CDR3 DNA reads TGTGCCTGGGTGCTAGGGAAGAATCGGGCCGGGGAGCTGTTTTTT. Amino acids: CAWVLGKNRAGELFF.

This sequence joins TRBV6-5 and TRBJ2-3; D ambiguous. The V end lost 2 bases, the J end lost 2 bases, and 11 bases lay between the germline ends. CDR1 and CDR2 from the germline V gene are MNHEY and SVGAGI. This CDR3 is built from 15 residues. The CDR3 protein is CASSYVGGPTDTQYF. The CDR3 nucleotides read TGTGCCAGCAGTTACGTTGGCGGACCCACAGATACGCAGTATTTT.

This chain links TRBV29-1 with TRBJ1-2; D call uncertain. CDR1 SQVTM and CDR2 ANQGSEA come from the germline V gene. CDR3 length: 12 amino acids. Trimming left V 6 bases short and J 7 bases short, with 15 bases between. CDR3 nucleotides: TGCAGCGTAAGAGGGAGCTCGGGTGGCTACACCTTC. It yields the protein CSVRGSSGGYTF. Filled out from reference TRBV29-1 and TRBJ1-2, the complete variable domain reads SAVISQKPSRDICQRGTSLTIQCQVDSQVTMMFWYRQQPGQSLTLIATANQGSEATYESGFVIDKFPISRPNLTFSTLTVSNMSPEDSSIYLCSVRGSSGGYTFGSGTRLTVV.

The rearrangement joins TRBV27 to TRBJ1-1; D not certain. V was pared by 0 bases and J by 5 bases, with 16 bases between. Looked up from germline, CDR1 is MNHEY and CDR2 is SMNVEV (reference sequence). CDR3 length: 16 residues. The CDR3 protein is CASSLSSPPGWTEAFF. The CDR3 DNA reads TGTGCCAGCAGTTTATCCTCCCCCCCGGGTTGGACTGAAGCTTTCTTT.

The CDR3 DNA is TGTGCCAGCAGCGTCACAGGGGGCCGAGGACTAGCGGTAACCTACGAGCAGTACTTC. It translates to CASSVTGGRGLAVTYEQYF. The chain recombines TRBV11-2 with TRBJ2-7, with D possibly matching TRBD2 (10 bases). The V end lost 5 bases, the J end lost 2 bases, and 28 bases lay between the germline ends. The CDR3 totals 19 residues. Germline CDR1 is SGHAT and CDR2 is FQNNGV. Complete variable domain (other parts from reference TRBV11-2 and TRBJ2-7): EAGVAQSPRYKIIEKRQSVAFWCNPISGHATLYWYQQILGQGPKLLIQFQNNGVVDDSQLPKDRFSAERLKGVDSTLKIQPAKLEDSAVYLCASSVTGGRGLAVTYEQYFGPGTRLTVT.

The chain couples TRBV5-1 to TRBJ2-5; TRBD2 matches 11 bases. CDR3 length equals 15 residues. V lost 3 bases, J lost 5 bases, and 6 bases stayed unmatched. Germline values: CDR1 SGHRS, CDR2 YFSETQ. CDR3 sequence (DNA): TGCGCCAGCAGCTCCGGGGTAGCGGGAGGGGAGACCCAGTACTTC. Translated, it gives CASSSGVAGGETQYF.

This chain connects TRBV7-6 to TRBJ2-4, with a tentative D call TRBD2 (6 bases). V dropped 6 bases and J dropped 0 bases, with 15 bases sitting between them. Germline V gene sequence: CDR1 SGHVS, CDR2 FNYEAQ. The CDR3 has 16 amino acids. The CDR3 sequence: CASRTIADLAKNIQYF. CDR3 coding DNA: TGTGCCAGCAGGACCATAGCGGACCTAGCCAAAAACATTCAGTACTTC.

The chain joins TRBV6-5 to TRBJ2-5; 8 nucleotides align to TRBD1. Germline V gene sequence: CDR1 MNHEY, CDR2 SVGAGI. The V segment lost 4 bases and the J segment 1 base; nucleotides outside the gene matches: 5. The CDR3 is made up of 15 amino acids. As DNA, the CDR3 is TGTGCCAGCAGTTCACACGACAGGGGCCAAGAGACCCAGTACTTC. Translated: CASSSHDRGQETQYF.

This clone was found a few times. For the CDR3, the DNA is TGTGCCAGCATTGGACTAGCGGGCAATGAGCAGTTCTTC. Amino acids: CASIGLAGNEQFF. This rearrangement joins TRBV6-5 to TRBJ2-1, with 11 bases aligning to TRBD2. V dropped 7 bases and J dropped 6; count of bases not matched to a gene: 2. The germline gives CDR1 MNHEY, CDR2 SVGAGI. The CDR3 is made up of 13 amino acids.

This clone was detected once. CDR3 coding DNA: TGCGCCAGCAGCATCGGGACAGGAGATTACGAGCAGTACTTC. It codes for CASSIGTGDYEQYF. The V gene is TRBV5-1, the J gene TRBJ2-7; 8 bases align to TRBD1. Looked up from germline, CDR1 is SGHRS and CDR2 is YFSETQ. Germline trimming cut 4 bases from V and 4 bases from J; bases unmatched to any gene: 7. This CDR3 is built from 14 residues.

The chain employs TRBV18 and TRBJ2-1, with TRBD2 matching 10 bases. The trim removed 3 bases at V and 10 bases at J, leaving 3 bases unmatched. This CDR3 region has 13 residues. Per the germline V gene, CDR1 is KGHSH and CDR2 is LQKENI. This CDR3 reads CASSPGLAEEQFF. The CDR3 coding sequence is TGTGCCAGCTCACCCGGACTAGCGGAGGAGCAGTTCTTC.

This chain links TRBV19 with TRBJ2-2; possibly TRBD2 for D (5 bases). The length of the CDR3 is 14 residues. Trimming took 5 bases from V and 6 from J, leaving 13 bases between them. Germline V gene data show CDR1 as LNHDA and CDR2 as SQIVND (reference sequence). CDR3 in DNA: TGTGCCAGTAGTTTCTCCGAGGGCGCCGGGGAGCTGTTTTTT. Translated, it gives CASSFSEGAGELFF.

The V call is TRBV18, the J call TRBJ1-4, with D unclear. V was cut by 1 base and J by 0 bases, with 6 bases left in between. Germline loops: CDR1 KGHSH, CDR2 LQKENI. This CDR3 is built from 15 residues. In DNA form, the CDR3 reads TGTGCCAGCTCACCACTTTCATCAACTAATGAAAAACTGTTTTTT. Residues: CASSPLSSTNEKLFF.